Shown below are 21 T cell receptor beta chains from a single sample sequenced in a study of blood T cell repertoires in COVID-19. Produced via immunoSEQ multiplex PCR; TCRdb's table is partial and in-frame only. The data hold fewer than 400,000 clones, with 80% to 90% observed a single time. The sequenced material came from PBMCs or T cells enriched from blood (not recorded which). The receptor source for this set is a man in his thirties or forties who had recovered from COVID-19.

The chain is built from TRBV29-1 and TRBJ2-5; TRBD2 agrees at 7 bases. Germline V gives CDR1 SQVTM, CDR2 ANQGSEA. V lost 8 bases and J lost 0; bases outside the gene matches: 6. This CDR3 spans 13 amino acids. The CDR3 is CSTEAGNQETQYF. The CDR3 bases are TGCAGCACAGAAGCGGGGAACCAAGAGACCCAGTACTTC.

V is TRBV6-6 and J is TRBJ2-7; 9 bases are a match to TRBD2. J lost 2 bases, V lost 6 bases, and 8 bases had no gene match. The CDR3 length is 15 residues. CDR1 and CDR2 from the germline V gene are MNHNY and SVGAGI (reference sequence). The CDR3 DNA sequence: TGTGCCAGCAGCCCCGGGGCTAGCGGGGCCTACGAGCAGTACTTC. This sequence encodes CASSPGASGAYEQYF.

This chain connects TRBV29-1 to TRBJ1-1, with D possibly TRBD1 on 6 matching bases. The V gene's germline CDR1 is SQVTM and CDR2 ANQGSEA. V was shortened by 6 bases and J by 2 bases, with 16 bases between the two germline ends. The CDR3 runs to 14 residues. The DNA of the CDR3 is TGCAGCGTCGGGACGGGGGGCGGTAACACTGAAGCTTTCTTT. It encodes CSVGTGGGNTEAFF.

This clone was seen once. The chain recombines TRBV7-3 with TRBJ1-1; TRBD1 might be the D (6 bases). The CDR3 runs 13 residues. The germline V gene encodes CDR1 SGHTA and CDR2 FQGTGA. V was pared by 5 bases and J by 7 bases, with 14 bases between. The CDR3 sequence is CASSPNGGREAFF. For the CDR3, the DNA is TGTGCCAGCAGCCCGAACGGGGGGCGTGAAGCTTTCTTT.

The chain employs TRBV5-6 and TRBJ2-1; 11 bases match TRBD1. V lost 1 base to trimming and J lost 7 bases; unmatched junction nucleotides: 4. In germline, CDR1 is SGHDT, CDR2 YYEEEE. CDR3 length: 15 residues. DNA of the CDR3: TGTGCCAGCAGCTTGTGGGACAGGGGGTTTAATGAGCAGTTCTTC. It is translated as CASSLWDRGFNEQFF. The variable domain in full, completed from reference TRBV5-6 and TRBJ2-1, reads DAGVTQSPTHLIKTRGQQVTLRCSPKSGHDTVSWYQQALGQGPQFIFQYYEEEERQRGNFPDRFSGHQFPNYSSELNVNALLLGDSALYLCASSLWDRGFNEQFFGPGTRLTVL.

This sequence joins TRBV15 and TRBJ2-3, with TRBD2 as a possible D gene (7 bases). V was trimmed by 0 bases and J by 2 bases, leaving 9 bases between them. This CDR3 is 15 amino acids long. Germline V lookup: CDR1 LNHNV, CDR2 YYDKDF (reference sequence). The CDR3 here is CATSREAGATDTQYF. CDR3 nucleotides: TGTGCCACCAGCAGAGAGGCGGGGGCCACAGATACGCAGTATTTT.

The chain combines TRBV30 with TRBJ1-2; D remains ambiguous. Germline CDR1 GTSNPN, CDR2 SVGIG (reference sequence). The CDR3 sequence is 14 residues long. Between the trimmed V and J ends, which lost 2 bases and 0 bases, there was a span of 10 bases. The CDR3 DNA is TGTGCCTGGAGTACCGGGGAGTCTAACTATGGCTACACCTTC. Translation gives CAWSTGESNYGYTF.

The V and J genes are TRBV13 and TRBJ2-4; TRBD2 aligns across 9 bases. The V gene's germline CDR1 is PRHDT and CDR2 FYEKMQ (reference sequence). V was pared by 1 base and J by 12 bases, with 10 bases of the junction left unmatched. There are 15 residues in the CDR3. The CDR3 DNA sequence: TGTGCCAGCAGCTTAGAGTCTAGCGGGGTGGTGGGTCAGTACTTC. Translating it yields CASSLESSGVVGQYF.

The chain couples TRBV5-6 to TRBJ1-4; possible D gene TRBD1, 6 bases. From germline, CDR1 is SGHDT and CDR2 YYEEEE. V shed 2 bases and J shed 7 bases, with 15 bases lying between them. The CDR3 extends over 15 amino acids. CDR3 DNA: TGTGCCAGCAGCTTTACAGGGAGTGGATCTGAAAAACTGTTTTTT. It specifies CASSFTGSGSEKLFF.

The chain links TRBV30 to TRBJ1-3; D gene ambiguous. The CDR3 runs to 14 residues. V gave up 7 bases and J gave up 0 bases, with 13 bases separating them. CDR1 GTSNPN and CDR2 SVGIG come from the germline V gene (reference sequence). The DNA of the CDR3 is TGTGCCTTAAGCCGGGGAAACTCTGGAAACACCATATATTTT. It codes for CALSRGNSGNTIYF.

The rearrangement joins TRBV6-5 to TRBJ1-1; D call uncertain. V was clipped by 6 bases and J by 4 bases, with 18 bases between them. Germline V gene sequence: CDR1 MNHEY, CDR2 SVGAGI. The CDR3 sequence is 15 residues long. The CDR3 spells CASSLGAGSVTEAFF. CDR3 DNA sequence: TGTGCCAGCAGCCTAGGCGCGGGCTCGGTCACTGAAGCTTTCTTT.

This clone was counted a few times. CDR3 bases: TGTGCCAGCAGACCCTCTACCAGGCCTAACTATGGCTACACCTTC. It is translated as CASRPSTRPNYGYTF. The J gene is TRBJ1-2, the V gene TRBV28; unclear D gene. CDR1 and CDR2 from the germline V gene are MDHEN and SYDVKM. The CDR3 runs 15 residues. Trimming stripped 6 bases from V and 0 bases from J, with 14 bases between.

The chain couples TRBV6-5 to TRBJ2-1; 11 nucleotides align to TRBD2. Germline assignment: CDR1 MNHEY and CDR2 SVGAGI. The CDR3 is made up of 13 amino acids. J was trimmed by 10 bases and V by 6 bases; bases with no gene match: 5. This chain's CDR3 is CASRTSGVLEQFF. In DNA form, the CDR3 reads TGTGCCAGCAGGACTAGCGGGGTTTTAGAGCAGTTCTTC.

This chain uses TRBV6-5 with TRBJ1-5; TRBD1 is a possible D gene (5 bases). Germline CDR1 reads MNHEY; CDR2 reads SVGAGI. Trimming removed 2 bases from V and 5 bases from J, with 10 bases in between. The CDR3 loop spans 14 amino acids. CDR3 sequence reads: CASSYGQLDQPQHF. CDR3 in DNA: TGTGCCAGCAGTTACGGACAATTAGATCAGCCCCAGCATTTT.

The chain employs TRBV9 and TRBJ1-4; no clear D. The V end was cut by 0 bases, the J end by 7 bases, with 22 bases between. Germline values: CDR1 SGDLS, CDR2 YYNGEE. The CDR3 spans 18 residues. In DNA form, the CDR3 reads TGTGCCAGCAGCGTAGCTTCGTCCGGTGTCGAGCCCGTTGAAAAACTGTTTTTT. It translates to CASSVASSGVEPVEKLFF.

The CDR3 DNA sequence: TGTGCCAGCAGCTCGGGAGTGGACAGGTTTTCCAATGAGCAGTTCTTC. Its protein product is CASSSGVDRFSNEQFF. The chain joins TRBV7-3 to TRBJ2-1, with D maybe TRBD1 (7 bases). V lost 4 bases to trimming and J lost 6 bases, with 19 bases between them. The germline CDR1 and CDR2 sequences are SGHTA and FQGTGA. This CDR3 comprises 16 residues.

This chain joins TRBV7-9 and TRBJ2-1; 11 bases are a match to TRBD2. Trimming at V came to 2 bases and at J to 3 bases, leaving 9 bases not matched to a gene. CDR1 SEHNR and CDR2 FQNEAQ come from the germline V gene (reference sequence). There are 18 residues in the CDR3. The CDR3 reads CASSLPRRLAGIYNEQFF. The CDR3 DNA follows: TGTGCCAGCAGCTTACCCCGCCGACTAGCGGGGATCTACAATGAGCAGTTCTTC. The full variable domain, with the rest looked up from reference TRBV7-9 and TRBJ2-1, is DTGVSQNPRHKITKRGQNVTFRCDPISEHNRLYWYRQTLGQGPEFLTYFQNEAQLEKSRLLSDRFSAERPKGSFSTLEIQRTEQGDSAMYLCASSLPRRLAGIYNEQFFGPGTRLTVL.

This chain uses TRBV18 with TRBJ1-5, with D unclear. The CDR3 consists of 15 residues. From germline, CDR1 is KGHSH and CDR2 LQKENI. V lost 3 bases and J 2 bases, leaving 11 bases between the germline ends. CDR3 in amino acids: CASSPGNLGNQPQHF. The CDR3 coding sequence is TGTGCCAGCTCACCCGGTAACTTGGGCAATCAGCCCCAGCATTTT.

The table lists this clone with a few counts. V usage is TRBV7-3 and J usage is TRBJ1-2, with D hard to call. Trimming removed 4 bases at V and 8 bases at J, with 14 bases between. Germline V lookup: CDR1 SGHTA, CDR2 FQGTGA. The CDR3 sequence is 13 residues long. The DNA for the CDR3 is TGTGCCAGCAGCTCGGACGGGAGCGGGGGCTACACCTTC. Encoded protein: CASSSDGSGGYTF.

The chain has TRBV4-2 and TRBJ2-2, with 10 nucleotides matching TRBD2. The germline V gene encodes CDR1 LGHNA and CDR2 YNFKEQ. With V trimmed by 1 base and J by 5 bases, 4 bases remained unmatched. The CDR3 has 16 amino acids. This chain's CDR3 is CASSQVLAGRTGELFF. The CDR3 nucleotides are TGTGCCAGCAGCCAAGTACTAGCGGGGCGTACCGGGGAGCTGTTTTTT.

The chain recombines TRBV4-2 with TRBJ1-2; possibly TRBD1 for D (5 bases). The germline V gene has CDR1 LGHNA and CDR2 YNFKEQ. V was pared by 0 bases and J by 3 bases, with 11 bases between. The CDR3 extends over 15 amino acids. The CDR3 protein is CASSQEGRVYYGYTF. The CDR3 bases are TGTGCCAGCAGCCAAGAAGGCAGGGTTTACTATGGCTACACCTTC.